This TCR beta chain was documented in a study of shared clonotypes between healthy human individuals (dated by TCRdb to the early 2020s). Regarding the study in general: A few men and two women, aged 18 to 49 years, made up the cohort. For each donor, CD4 naive and CD4 memory were each given three plates, CD8 naive was given two plates, and CD8 memory was given one plate. The study deeply sequenced blood TCR repertoires of about 5 healthy adults to estimate repertoire size and the extent of clonotype sharing between individuals. To increase sequencing depth and limit assay-specific biases, TCR repertoire library preparation and sequencing were carried out by different laboratories using diverse techniques. Each donor's leukapheresis produced roughly between roughly 0.85 and 10 billion PBMCs.

Donors were healthy HIV-negative adults with no recently reported acute infections or vaccinations. Every donor was a Caucasian adult living in Nashville, Tennessee, USA. The CD8 memory samples were a combination of magnetically selected CD45RO+ cells and CCR7-negative CD45RA+ effector memory (TemRA) cells. Blood was obtained by leukapheresis, after which PBMCs were separated by Ficoll-Histopaque density gradient centrifugation and cryopreserved in liquid nitrogen vapor phase. Analytical flow cytometry was used to check the purity and quantity of every magnetically sorted T cell population. Genomic DNA was isolated from each sorted fraction and quantified by UV absorbance on a Nanodrop 2000c. Overall study results and their limits: Sampling was restricted to blood, and TCR repertoires in tissue are likely to differ from TCR repertoires in blood. Based on pairwise subsampling, the degree of clonotype sharing among donors was expected to be affected by sequencing depth. Naive subsets generally had larger estimated clonotype richness than memory subsets did. Compared with non-shared clonotypes, the clonotypes found in all four sorted-subset donors had higher generation probabilities. Because the study included a small number of donors, the genetic and exposure-history diversity represented was limited. Rarefaction of sorted-subset datasets indicated incomplete sequencing despite the large sequencing depth. Across a handful of donors, approximately 5% of naive CD4, roughly 3.3% of naive CD8, 2.3% of memory CD4, and roughly 0.4% of memory CD8 clonotypes were shared.

Concerning this clone: Its antigen specificity is not known. One base away there is no much larger clone; base qualities are not given.

Using the deep immunoSEQ assay, multiplex PCR amplified TCR CDR3 regions from genomic DNA. For each cell subset, the extracted genomic DNA was distributed evenly across all wells of several immunoSEQ 96-well plates, and each plate served as one replicate. Each replicate PCR for sorted subsets received around 200 ng genomic DNA, equal to tens of thousands of T cell genomes. The purified libraries were quantified using a Qubit 3.0 fluorometer, sized with a Bioanalyzer 2100, and then quantified again using the KAPA Library Quantification kit. Every immunoSEQ 96-well plate was sequenced on a dedicated single-read 150-cycle Illumina NextSeq 550 flow cell. From the authors' description of their analysis: Because the immunoSEQ output included only junctional sequences and no quality scores, the filtering could not be the same as the filtering used for full-length reads. To assign V/J genes and CDR3, sequences were annotated against IMGT germline references using PyIR, a Python wrapper for IgBLAST v1.9. Any read was removed if the V/J assignment was weak (E-value above 1e-6), the CDR3 was missing, or the read contained stop codons, out-of-frame junctions, or ambiguous translated residues. V3J clonotypes were defined as sequences sharing the same inferred V gene, J gene, and CDR3 amino acid sequence. The percentage overlap between two repertoires was calculated by dividing the number of shared unique clonotypes by the size of the smaller repertoire. Three approaches were used to assess repertoire richness: RTK rarefaction, the Chao1 estimator, and Recon v2.1 estimates of unobserved clonotypes. For all TCRbeta clonotypes obtained by the gDNA method from a handful of donors, generation probabilities were computed with OLGA. TCRdb stores this immuneACCESS table with in-frame sequences only. Part of the clones is absent; in the studies checked, under half of the shortfall reflects unresolved V genes, and no reason is known for the rest. V, J and clone size derive from that table, while D and trimming were established from the DNA sequence. Counted in this sample were roughly 410,000 clones; around 96% of them appeared once. The ten largest make up approximately 0.3% of the sample.

V is trimmed back by 10 bases and J by 4 bases, and the junction contains 5 bases that no gene match accounts for. Reading the germline V gene gives CDR1 ENHRY and CDR2 SYGVKD. From cysteine to phenylalanine, the CDR3 is 13 amino acids long. The kept DNA is CDR3 alone, 39 bases in frame from the first base. The chain uses TRBV10-3 and TRBJ2-3, with TRBD1 matching 10 junction bases. The TCR originated in a man aged 30 to 39 in good health. Input material: memory CD8+ T cells sorted from blood. The sample's cell subset or site, from its label and the paper: CD45RO+ cells pooled with CCR7-negative TemRA cells. In nucleotides, the sequence is TGTGCCACGAATGGACAGGGGGCAGATACGCAGTATTTT. Its protein reads: CATNGQGADTQYF.